This TCR beta chain is drawn from a study of beta chain features in type 1 diabetes. Expressed TCRB transcripts got sequenced, as all isolated RNA was reverse transcribed. Sequencing was performed with immunoSEQ multiplex PCR; in TCRdb, only in-frame clones are kept and a portion is missing. The table shows about 710,000 clones, with around an eighth occurring only once. Study findings and constraints: High TCR expression in some cells could lead to their over-representation in cDNA sequencing. In all four CD4+ subsets, TCRB CDR3 length was significantly, moderately reduced in type 1 diabetes. Resolution of whether HLA type affects TCRB rearrangement was not achieved here.

Concerning this clone: The antigen is undetermined.

Sequenced input: naive CD4+ T cells from blood. The receptor's source is a man aged 18 to 29 with type 1 diabetes.

The CDR3 protein is CAWRLADPYNEQFF. Written as DNA, the CDR3 is TGTGCCTGGAGACTAGCGGATCCCTACAATGAGCAGTTCTTC. This rearrangement joins TRBV30 to TRBJ2-1; TRBD2 aligns across 8 bases. V shed 3 bases, J shed 2 bases, and the junction held 3 bases outside the gene matches. Germline assignment: CDR1 GTSNPN and CDR2 SVGIG (reference sequence). This CDR3 is built from 14 residues.